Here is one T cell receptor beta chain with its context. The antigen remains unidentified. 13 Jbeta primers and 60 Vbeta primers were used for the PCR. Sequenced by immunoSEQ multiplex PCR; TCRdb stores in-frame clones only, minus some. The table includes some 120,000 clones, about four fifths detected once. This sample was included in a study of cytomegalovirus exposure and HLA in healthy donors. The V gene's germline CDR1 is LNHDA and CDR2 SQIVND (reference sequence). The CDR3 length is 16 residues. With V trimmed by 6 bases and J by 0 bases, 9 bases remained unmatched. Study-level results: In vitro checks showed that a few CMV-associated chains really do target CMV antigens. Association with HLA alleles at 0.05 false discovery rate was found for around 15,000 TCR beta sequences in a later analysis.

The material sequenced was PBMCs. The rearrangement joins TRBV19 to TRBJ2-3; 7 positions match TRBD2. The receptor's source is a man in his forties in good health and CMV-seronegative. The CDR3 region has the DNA TGTGCCAGTAGCCGCGGGGGAACCACTAGCACAGATACGCAGTATTTT. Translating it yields CASSRGGTTSTDTQYF.